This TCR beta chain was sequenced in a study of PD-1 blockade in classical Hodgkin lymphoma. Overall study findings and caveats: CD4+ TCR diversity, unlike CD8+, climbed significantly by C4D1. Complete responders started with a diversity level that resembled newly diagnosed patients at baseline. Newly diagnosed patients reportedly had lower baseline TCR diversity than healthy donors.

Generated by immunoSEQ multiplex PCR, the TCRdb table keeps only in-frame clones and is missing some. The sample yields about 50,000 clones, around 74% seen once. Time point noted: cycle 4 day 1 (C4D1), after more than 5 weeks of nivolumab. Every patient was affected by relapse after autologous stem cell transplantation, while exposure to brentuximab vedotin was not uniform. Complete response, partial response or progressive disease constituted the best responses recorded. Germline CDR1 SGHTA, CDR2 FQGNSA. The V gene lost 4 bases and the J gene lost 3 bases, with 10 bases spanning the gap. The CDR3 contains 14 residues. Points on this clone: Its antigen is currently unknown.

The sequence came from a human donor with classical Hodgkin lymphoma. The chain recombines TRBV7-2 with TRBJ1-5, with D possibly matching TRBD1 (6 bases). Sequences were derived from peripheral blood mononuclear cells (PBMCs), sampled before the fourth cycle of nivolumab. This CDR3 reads CASSWTALNQPQHF. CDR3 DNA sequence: TGTGCCAGCAGCTGGACAGCGCTCAATCAGCCCCAGCATTTT.